The rows below give T cell receptor beta chains drawn from one sample of a study of T cell responses to AZD1222 COVID-19 vaccine. Data came from immunoSEQ multiplex PCR; TCRdb stores just in-frame clones and leaves some out. The data contain roughly 160,000 clones, around 94% of them singletons. The sample here was peripheral blood, taken on day 0 of AZD1222 vaccination. These receptors all come from an adult in good health. The CDR3 runs from the conserved cysteine through the conserved F or W. A D gene is named only where the DNA matches it firmly. For some rows the clone size is stated as once, few or many, or as a class when expanded; others skip it.

>TRBD1|TRBV27|TRBJ1-6|16|NA
TGTGCCAGCAGAATCATACGGGGACAGGCAAATTCACCCCTCCACTTT
CASRIIRGQANSPLHF
>NA|TRBV3-1/TRBV3-2|TRBJ1-1|15|NA
TGTGCCAGCAGCATCGCCGGGACGTCGGACACTGAAGCTTTCTTT
CASSIAGTSDTEAFF
>NA|TRBV18|TRBJ2-7|14|NA
TGTGCCAGCTCAGTCCGGGACGGTGCCTACGAGCAGTACTTC
CASSVRDGAYEQYF
>NA|TRBV6-4|TRBJ1-5|13|NA
TGTGCCAGCAGTGTGGAGGAGAATCAGCCCCAGCATTTT
CASSVEENQPQHF
>NA|TRBV10-3|TRBJ1-5|15|NA
TGTGCCATCAGTCAGGGTGGAGAGGGCAATCAGCCCCAGCATTTT
CAISQGGEGNQPQHF
>TRBD2|TRBV19|TRBJ2-1|14|NA
TGTGCCAGTAGCCCTAGCGGGAGGAACAATGAGCAGTTCTTC
CASSPSGRNNEQFF
>NA|TRBV5-1|TRBJ2-2|13|NA
TGCGCCAGCAGCCCCCCTTCCACCGGGGAGCTGTTTTTT
CASSPPSTGELFF
>NA|TRBV6-5|TRBJ2-3|15|once
TGTGCCAGCTGCTTGGAGCACCCTAGCACAGATACGCAGTATTTT
CASCLEHPSTDTQYF
>TRBD1|TRBV6-4|TRBJ1-2|13|NA
TGTGCCAGCAGTGACTCGAACAGGGGTGGCTACACCTTC
CASSDSNRGGYTF
>NA|TRBV12-3/TRBV12-4|TRBJ1-2|13|NA
TGTGCCAGCAGTTTAGGAGAATTCTATGGCTACACCTTC
CASSLGEFYGYTF
>TRBD2|TRBV27|TRBJ2-1|17|NA
TGTGCCAGCAGTCCGCGCCCGGGACTAGCGGGAGAGGGGGAGCAGTTCTTC
CASSPRPGLAGEGEQFF
>NA|TRBV2|TRBJ1-1|15|NA
TGTGCCAGCAGTGACCCCCTTGGGCCCATCACTGAAGCTTTCTTT
CASSDPLGPITEAFF
>TRBD1|TRBV6-5|TRBJ1-5|15|once
TGTGCCAGCAGCCGACAGGGGGATGGGAATCAGCCCCAGCATTTT
CASSRQGDGNQPQHF
>TRBD2|TRBV6-4|TRBJ2-1|15|NA
TGTGCCAGCAGTGGCCTAGCGGGAGAGAGGAATGAGCAGTTCTTC
CASSGLAGERNEQFF
>NA|TRBV12-5|TRBJ2-7|12|NA
TGTGCTAGTGGTCGGACTACTTACGAGCAGTACTTC
CASGRTTYEQYF
>TRBD1|TRBV2|TRBJ1-2|14|NA
TGTGCCAGCAGTGGGGACAGCCCAATGAGCGGCTACACCTTC
CASSGDSPMSGYTF
>NA|TRBV7-7|TRBJ2-1|12|NA
TGTGCCAGCAGCTTAGAGATCAATGAGCAGTTCTTC
CASSLEINEQFF
>TRBD2|TRBV2|TRBJ2-5|14|NA
TGTGCCAGCAGCACCGGGACTAGTGGTGGGGCCCAGTACTTC
CASSTGTSGGAQYF
>NA|TRBV6-5|TRBJ1-2|11|NA
TGTGCCAGCAGTCCATACCCCCTCTACACCTTC
CASSPYPLYTF
>NA|TRBV30|TRBJ1-3|13|NA
TGTGCCTGGAGGGGATACTCTGGAAACACCATATATTTT
CAWRGYSGNTIYF
>NA|TRBV2|TRBJ1-1|13|NA
TGTGCCATCGGGACGGACCCCGACTCTGAAGCTTTCTTT
CAIGTDPDSEAFF
>TRBD2|TRBV7-2|TRBJ2-3|14|NA
TGTGCCAGCAGCCCTAGACTAGCGGGAGATACGCAGTATTTT
CASSPRLAGDTQYF
>NA|TRBV4-1|TRBJ1-1|14|NA
TGCGCCAGCAGCCAGACAGAGGCAGCGATCAAAGCTTTCTTT
CASSQTEAAIKAFF
>TRBD1|TRBV5-5|TRBJ2-2|14|NA
TGTGCCAGCAGACGCGGGACAGGCATCGGGGAGCTGTTTTTT
CASRRGTGIGELFF
>NA|TRBV28|TRBJ1-5|15|NA
TGTGCCAGCAGTTTATCGAGACAGCTTAATCAGCCCCAGCATTTT
CASSLSRQLNQPQHF
>TRBD2|TRBV6-5|TRBJ2-1|16|NA
TGTGCCAGCAGTTACTCGTCTAGCGGGGGGTACAATGAGCAGTTCTTC
CASSYSSSGGYNEQFF
>TRBD1|TRBV12-3/TRBV12-4|TRBJ1-1|13|NA
TGTGCCAGCAGCCTACTCGGGACAGGAGAAGCTTTCTTT
CASSLLGTGEAFF
>NA|TRBV6-5|TRBJ1-2|14|NA
TGTGCCAGCAGTTCGAGGGGGAAAAGCTATGGCTACACCTTC
CASSSRGKSYGYTF
>NA|TRBV3-1/TRBV3-2|TRBJ1-2|15|NA
TGTGCCAGCAGCCAAGGGTCAGGGCCTAACTATGGCTACACCTTC
CASSQGSGPNYGYTF
>NA|TRBV6-2/TRBV6-3|TRBJ1-2|14|NA
TGTGCCAGCAGTTACAGCCGGACAGCCTATGGCTACACCTTC
CASSYSRTAYGYTF
>NA|TRBV28|TRBJ2-4|12|NA
TGTGCCAGCACCGGACAAAAAAACATTCAGTACTTC
CASTGQKNIQYF
>NA|TRBV30|TRBJ1-4|16|NA
TGTGCCTGGAGTGTATATGTTGGCAGGAGTAATGAAAAACTGTTTTTT
CAWSVYVGRSNEKLFF
>NA|TRBV6-5|TRBJ2-3|15|NA
TGTGCCAGCCGTCACACCTGGGTATTAACAGATACGCAGTATTTT
CASRHTWVLTDTQYF
>NA|TRBV3-1/TRBV3-2|TRBJ1-6|14|NA
TGTGCCAGCAGCCACGGGACGGAACAAAGACCCCTCCACTTT
CASSHGTEQRPLHF
>TRBD1|TRBV7-9|TRBJ1-1|15|NA
TGTGCCAGCAGCTCCCCCGGAGGGGGCCCAGGTGAAGCTTTCTTT
CASSSPGGGPGEAFF
>TRBD2|TRBV11-2|TRBJ2-1|18|NA
TGTGCCAGCACCCCAAAGGGGTCGTCTAGCGGGTTGGACAATGAGCAGTTCTTC
CASTPKGSSSGLDNEQFF
>TRBD1|TRBV5-1|TRBJ1-6|16|NA
TGCGCCAGCAGCACCCAGTCCGGGACAGGGGATTCACCCCTCCACTTT
CASSTQSGTGDSPLHF
>TRBD1|TRBV28|TRBJ1-2|14|NA
TGTGCCAGCAGCTGGAGGGGACAGAGCTATGGCTACACCTTC
CASSWRGQSYGYTF
>NA|TRBV27|TRBJ2-7|13|NA
TGTGCCAGCAGTTTATCGCGGGCCTACGAGCAGTACTTC
CASSLSRAYEQYF
>NA|TRBV5-1|TRBJ2-3|14|NA
TGCGCCAGCAAACCCGGGACTTCCACAGATACGCAGTATTTT
CASKPGTSTDTQYF
>TRBD1|TRBV6-5|TRBJ1-5|15|NA
TGTGCCAGCAGTTACTCGTGGACAGGAGAGCAGCCCCAGCATTTT
CASSYSWTGEQPQHF
>NA|TRBV5-1|TRBJ1-4|13|NA
TGCGCCAGCCGGCGTGGGGGCACTGAAAAACTGTTTTTT
CASRRGGTEKLFF
>NA|TRBV2|TRBJ1-2|11|NA
TGTGCCAGCGCGCCTAAGGATGGCTACACCTTC
CASAPKDGYTF
>TRBD2|TRBV24-1|TRBJ2-2|14|NA
TGTGCCACCAGCGGGACTAGGAACACCGGGGAGCTGTTTTTT
CATSGTRNTGELFF
>TRBD1|TRBV7-6|TRBJ1-3|16|NA
TGTGCCAGCAGCTTTGACAGGGCCTCCTCTGGAAACACCATATATTTT
CASSFDRASSGNTIYF
>TRBD1|TRBV30|TRBJ2-7|13|NA
TGTGCCTGGTTCAGGGACAGACCCTACGAGCAGTACTTC
CAWFRDRPYEQYF
>NA|TRBV7-8|TRBJ1-3|16|NA
TGTGCCAGCAGCGCAAAAGTTGCGGTCTCTGGAAACACCATATATTTT
CASSAKVAVSGNTIYF
>NA|TRBV12-3/TRBV12-4|TRBJ1-2|11|NA
TGTGCCAGCAGTTTGGGGGGAGGCTACACCTTC
CASSLGGGYTF
>NA|TRBV21-1|TRBJ2-6|23|NA
TGTGCCAGCAGCGAAAGAGTGTACCCGGGCCAGGGGAATCGGGTGGCTGGGGCCAACGTCCTGACTTTC
CASSERVYPGQGNRVAGANVLTF
>NA|TRBV20-1|TRBJ1-1|11|NA
TGCAGTGCTTCGACCGGGTCTGAAGCTTTCTTT
CSASTGSEAFF
>NA|TRBV5-5|TRBJ1-1|13|NA
TGTGCCAGCAGCTTGGAGAAGTACACTGAAGCTTTCTTT
CASSLEKYTEAFF
>TRBD2|TRBV10-1|TRBJ2-3|15|NA
TGCGCCAGCAGTGACCTAGCGGGACGCCTCGATACGCAGTATTTT
CASSDLAGRLDTQYF
>NA|TRBV6-1|TRBJ1-1|13|NA
TGTGCCAGCAGTGAAGGTTTTTTAGCTGAAGCTTTCTTT
CASSEGFLAEAFF
>NA|TRBV5-4|TRBJ2-7|13|NA
TGTGCCAGCAGCATACCGGGGTGGGACGAGCAGTACTTC
CASSIPGWDEQYF
>NA|TRBV5-4|TRBJ2-7|13|NA
TGTGCCAGCAGCTTACAGAGCTCCTACGAGCAGTACTTC
CASSLQSSYEQYF